The clone carrying this T cell receptor beta chain was picked up a small number of times. The data stem from a study of blood T cell repertoires in COVID-19. The protocol was immunoSEQ multiplex PCR, while the TCRdb copy is restricted to in-frame clones and leaves out a portion. The repertoire holds 200,000 or so clones, 80% to 90% seen once, with 3% to 4% in the top ten. This CDR3 contains 15 residues. The germline V gene encodes CDR1 MDHEN and CDR2 SYDVKM. V dropped 2 bases and J dropped 0 bases, with 10 bases sitting between them. Material for sequencing was PBMCs or T cells enriched from blood (not recorded which). This sequence was found in a woman between 40 and 55 years old with acute COVID-19. The chain has TRBV28 and TRBJ1-1; no firm D call. CDR3 protein: CASSLVNRMNTEAFF. The CDR3 region has the DNA TGTGCCAGCAGTTTAGTGAACAGAATGAACACTGAAGCTTTCTTT.